These 19 T cell receptor beta chains originate from one sample sequenced in a study of CD8 T cells in Susac syndrome. About 0.45 to 1 ug RNA was reverse transcribed with random hexamers. TCRdb recomputed calls from the immunoSEQ multiplex PCR reads with MiXCR, one row per CDR3 protein. The table records about 200,000 distinct CDR3 sequences, about 91% of them present only once. The sequenced material came from CD4+ T cells from PBMCs. The receptors were gathered from a human donor with Susac syndrome.

The gene calls are TRBV27 and TRBJ1-2; TRBD1 aligns across 9 bases. The germline gives CDR1 MNHEY, CDR2 SMNVEV (reference sequence). This CDR3 spans 15 amino acids. The trim removed 0 bases at V and 12 bases at J, leaving 11 bases unmatched. The DNA for the CDR3 is TGTGCCAGCAGTTTATCCTCGTCCGGGACAGGGTTTCACACCTTC. Its protein is CASSLSSSGTGFHTF.

This chain connects TRBV27 to TRBJ2-1; D is perhaps TRBD2 (6 bases). This CDR3 has 15 residues. Germline assignment: CDR1 MNHEY and CDR2 SMNVEV (reference sequence). V lost 2 bases and J 0 bases, leaving 8 bases between the germline ends. CDR3 loop: CASSLLAHSYNEQFF. Here the CDR3 DNA reads TGTGCCAGCAGTTTACTAGCGCACTCCTACAATGAGCAGTTCTTC.

This clonotype turned up a few times. The chain links TRBV6-5 to TRBJ2-4; D uncertain. The CDR3 loop spans 16 amino acids. The V gene's germline CDR1 is MNHEY and CDR2 SVGAGI. V lost 0 bases, J lost 4 bases, and 13 bases lay in between. CDR3 residues: CASSYSPPPVKNIQYF. CDR3 coding DNA: TGTGCCAGCAGTTACTCGCCCCCCCCAGTTAAAAACATTCAGTACTTC.

The rearrangement uses TRBV6-5 and TRBJ2-7; 9 bases are shared with TRBD1. Trimming at V came to 2 bases and at J to 2 bases, leaving 7 bases not matched to a gene. CDR3 length: 16 residues. Germline CDR1 reads MNHEY; CDR2 reads SVGAGI. The CDR3 coding sequence is TGTGCCAGCAGTTACACCCCGGGACAGGGACCCTACGAGCAGTACTTC. Translation gives CASSYTPGQGPYEQYF.

This chain uses TRBV5-1 with TRBJ2-5, with TRBD2 identical over 11 bases. The V segment lost 4 bases and the J segment 6 bases; nucleotides outside the gene matches: 14. Germline V CDR1 and CDR2: SGHRS, YFSETQ. CDR3 length: 17 amino acids. The CDR3 region has the DNA TGCGCCAGCAGCCCGCTAGCCGCACTAGCGGGGGAGCAGACCCAGTACTTC. Encoded protein: CASSPLAALAGEQTQYF.

The chain employs TRBV5-6 and TRBJ2-5; D uncertain. Germline V gene data show CDR1 as SGHDT and CDR2 as YYEEEE. The CDR3 consists of 11 residues. V dropped 3 bases and J dropped 5 bases, with 5 bases sitting between them. The CDR3 DNA follows: TGTGCCAGCAGCTCTTGGGAGACCCAGTACTTC. Protein: CASSSWETQYF.

The chain combines TRBV28 with TRBJ1-5, with D unresolved. V lost 2 bases to trimming and J lost 9 bases, with 17 bases between them. Germline V gene sequence: CDR1 MDHEN, CDR2 SYDVKM. CDR3 length equals 15 residues. For the CDR3, the DNA is TGTGCCAGCAGTTTAGTGGCTTTGACCAGCCGGCCCCAGCATTTT. Translating gives CASSLVALTSRPQHF.

The sample holds one count of this clonotype. The CDR3 loop is CASLLLSSTDTQYF. The DNA of the CDR3 is TGCGCCAGCCTTCTCTTATCTAGCACAGATACGCAGTATTTT. The chain has TRBV5-1 and TRBJ2-3; D gene unclear. The germline gives CDR1 SGHRS, CDR2 YFSETQ. The CDR3 totals 14 residues. V was shortened by 7 bases and J by 0 bases, with 12 bases between the two germline ends.

In DNA, the CDR3 is TGCGCCAGCAGTCCGACAGGTATCTACGAGCAGTACTTC. Translating it yields CASSPTGIYEQYF. The chain carries TRBV5-1 and TRBJ2-7; the D gene is possibly TRBD1 (6 bases). The CDR3 has 13 residues. The V gene lost 5 bases and the J gene lost 3 bases, with 12 bases spanning the gap. The germline V gene encodes CDR1 SGHRS and CDR2 YFSETQ.

The rearrangement joins TRBV20-1 to TRBJ1-4; a weak D match, TRBD1 (5 bases). The ends were cut back, 1 base at V and 9 bases at J, with 18 bases in the middle. CDR3 length equals 15 residues. Germline-derived CDR1 and CDR2 are DFQATT and SNEGSKA (reference sequence). The CDR3 loop is CSARAEPGGGKKLFF. The CDR3 coding sequence is TGCAGTGCTAGAGCCGAACCCGGGGGAGGGAAAAAACTGTTTTTT.

V gene TRBV6-5 combines with J gene TRBJ1-1; D not resolved. Trimming left V 6 bases short and J 5 bases short, with 16 bases between. The CDR3 covers 14 residues. The germline gives CDR1 MNHEY, CDR2 SVGAGI. In nucleotides, the CDR3 is TGTGCCAGCAGCTACACAGAGGACCGAACTGAAGCTTTCTTT. Its translation: CASSYTEDRTEAFF.

The chain couples TRBV4-1 to TRBJ1-1; maybe TRBD1 (5 bases). The V and J ends lost 0 bases and 5 bases respectively, with 22 bases between them. Germline CDR1 and CDR2: MGHRA and YSYEKL. This CDR3 comprises 18 residues. CDR3 protein: CASSQDGAVGRGVTEAFF. CDR3 in DNA: TGCGCCAGCAGCCAAGATGGGGCCGTAGGTCGCGGGGTAACTGAAGCTTTCTTT.

CDR3 DNA sequence: TGTGCCAGCAGCTTAGCCCACAGTCAGAATTCACCCCTCCACTTT. It encodes CASSLAHSQNSPLHF. The genes are TRBV7-9 and TRBJ1-6; no reliable D call. The CDR3 spans 15 residues. With 0 bases removed from V and 7 bases from J, the gap between germline ends came to 10 bases. Germline CDR1 and CDR2: SEHNR and FQNEAQ (reference sequence).

This chain connects TRBV5-1 to TRBJ1-5; D remains unclear. CDR1 and CDR2 (germline): SGHRS, YFSETQ. This CDR3 has 15 residues. Trimming removed 0 bases at V and 0 bases at J, with 7 bases between. CDR3: CASSLGEDSNQPQHF. The DNA for the CDR3 is TGCGCCAGCAGCTTGGGGGAAGATAGCAATCAGCCCCAGCATTTT.

The rearrangement uses TRBV18 and TRBJ2-3; perhaps TRBD2 as D (6 bases). Germline V gene lookup returns CDR1 KGHSH and CDR2 LQKENI. V lost 2 bases to trimming and J lost 0 bases, with 15 bases between them. There are 17 residues in the CDR3. Here the CDR3 reads CASSPNSFGLSTDTQYF. CDR3 bases: TGTGCCAGCTCACCAAATAGTTTCGGACTAAGCACAGATACGCAGTATTTT.

The rearrangement joins TRBV20-1 to TRBJ2-5, with TRBD2 identical over 14 bases. Germline CDR1 DFQATT, CDR2 SNEGSKA (reference sequence). This CDR3 has 15 amino acids. V lost 5 bases and J lost 1; bases outside the gene matches: 3. Written as DNA, the CDR3 is TGCAGTGCTGGACTAGCGGGGGGATTCCAAGAGACCCAGTACTTC. Translation gives CSAGLAGGFQETQYF.

The chain is built from TRBV7-3 and TRBJ2-1, with TRBD2 as a possible D gene (5 bases). The germline CDR1 and CDR2 sequences are SGHTA and FQGTGA. This CDR3 has 12 residues. V was shortened by 2 bases and J by 11 bases, with 10 bases between the two germline ends. The CDR3, as DNA: TGTGCCAGCAGCTTATTCGAGGGTAAGCAGTTCTTC. This encodes CASSLFEGKQFF.

The chain links TRBV25-1 to TRBJ1-4; possibly TRBD1 for D (5 bases). Trimming pared 6 bases from V and 5 bases from J, leaving 22 bases between. Germline values: CDR1 MGHDK, CDR2 SYGVNS. The CDR3 extends over 17 amino acids. CDR3 protein: CASSPWGVGDQNEKLFF. The CDR3 bases are TGTGCCAGCAGCCCGTGGGGGGTTGGAGATCAAAATGAAAAACTGTTTTTT. Together with reference TRBV25-1 and TRBJ1-4, the CDR3 gives the full variable domain: EADIYQTPRYLVIGTGKKITLECSQTMGHDKMYWYQQDPGMELHLIHYSYGVNSTEKGDLSSESTVSRIRTEHFPLTLESARPSHTSQYLCASSPWGVGDQNEKLFFGSGTQLSVL.

The chain recombines TRBV29-1 with TRBJ1-2, with 7 bases matching TRBD1. This CDR3 has 12 residues. Trimming took 2 bases from V and 13 from J; bases not matched to a gene: 10. Germline-derived CDR1 and CDR2 are SQVTM and ANQGSEA. CDR3: CSVETTTGLFTF. DNA for the CDR3: TGCAGCGTTGAAACAACGACAGGGCTCTTCACCTTC.